The 20 T cell receptor beta chains listed next were all sequenced from one sample in a study of T cell responses to AZD1222 COVID-19 vaccine. Sequencing was performed with immunoSEQ multiplex PCR; in TCRdb, only in-frame clones are kept and a portion is missing. Counted here are more than 85,000 clones, around 85% occurring once; the ten biggest clones make up 4% to 5%. Material: peripheral blood, obtained on day 0 of AZD1222 vaccination. The receptors here all came from an adult in good health.

This chain joins TRBV4-2 and TRBJ2-3; 14 bases align to TRBD2. Unmatched junction bases numbered 6, after V lost 5 bases and J lost 5 bases. Germline-derived CDR1 and CDR2 are LGHNA and YNFKEQ. The CDR3 contains 16 residues. CDR3 region: CASSDGTSGGRDTQYF. The DNA for the CDR3 is TGTGCCAGCAGCGATGGGACTAGCGGGGGTCGAGATACGCAGTATTTT.

This chain links TRBV24-1 with TRBJ2-7; unclear D gene. CDR3 length equals 14 residues. V shed 1 base and J shed 5 bases, with 11 bases lying between them. In germline, CDR1 is KGHDR, CDR2 SFDVKD. The chain's CDR3 is CATSDFPDTHEQYF. The CDR3 DNA reads as TGTGCCACCAGTGATTTTCCAGACACCCACGAGCAGTACTTC.

CDR3 amino acids: CASSGQGNTGELFF. DNA of the CDR3: TGCGCCAGCAGTGGACAGGGGAACACCGGGGAGCTGTTTTTT. The V and J genes are TRBV10-1 and TRBJ2-2, with 7 bases fitting TRBD1. The CDR3 contains 14 residues. Germline V gives CDR1 WNHNN, CDR2 SYGVQD (reference sequence). V lost 4 bases and J lost 1; bases outside the gene matches: 0.

The genes are TRBV2 and TRBJ1-2; D unresolved. The V gene's germline CDR1 is SNHLY and CDR2 FYNNEI. The CDR3 is made up of 13 amino acids. V lost 8 bases and J 0 bases, leaving 10 bases between the germline ends. CDR3: CASVTDTNYGYTF. CDR3 DNA: TGTGCCAGCGTCACAGACACTAACTATGGCTACACCTTC.

The J gene is TRBJ2-2, the V gene TRBV14; no clear D gene. The CDR3 has 13 residues. Germline CDR1 is SGHDN and CDR2 is FVKESK. Trimming shortened V by 6 bases and J by 4 bases, and 9 bases separated the two germline ends. The chain's CDR3 is CASRLHLTGELFF. CDR3 sequence (DNA): TGTGCCAGCAGACTGCACCTCACCGGGGAGCTGTTTTTT.

The CDR3 is CASTPGGAGEEKLFF. CDR3 nucleotides: TGTGCCAGCACCCCAGGAGGGGCGGGAGAGGAAAAACTGTTTTTT. The J gene is TRBJ1-4, the V gene TRBV28; D might be TRBD1 (5 bases). Trimming removed 7 bases from V and 8 bases from J, with 20 bases in between. This CDR3 has 15 residues. Per germline, CDR1 MDHEN and CDR2 SYDVKM.

V is TRBV11-1 and J is TRBJ2-5; 11 bases map to TRBD1. The CDR3 has 15 amino acids. Germline V gene data show CDR1 as SGHAT and CDR2 as FQDESV (reference sequence). V shed 4 bases, J shed 4 bases, and the junction held 5 bases outside the gene matches. CDR3 DNA sequence: TGTGCCAGCAGCTGGGACAGGGGGAAGGGAGAGACCCAGTACTTC. Translation: CASSWDRGKGETQYF.

The gene calls are TRBV7-9 and TRBJ2-3; D is undetermined. The CDR3 is 15 amino acids. Per the germline V gene, CDR1 is SEHNR and CDR2 is FQNEAQ (reference sequence). The V gene lost 5 bases and the J gene lost 6 bases, with 18 bases spanning the gap. In nucleotides, the CDR3 is TGTGCCAGCAGCCCTGCCGCAGGACGACTGGATACGCAGTATTTT. It specifies CASSPAAGRLDTQYF.

The V and J genes are TRBV4-1 and TRBJ1-5; tentatively, D is TRBD1 (6 bases). The CDR3 spans 17 residues. V dropped 2 bases and J dropped 6 bases, with 20 bases sitting between them. Per germline, CDR1 MGHRA and CDR2 YSYEKL. CDR3 in DNA: TGCGCCAGCAGCCAAACTATACAGGGCCTTGGTAGTCAGCCCCAGCATTTT. Encoded protein: CASSQTIQGLGSQPQHF.

Only one count was recorded for this clone. The chain couples TRBV6-6 to TRBJ1-5; D is ambiguous. This CDR3 comprises 15 residues. Germline CDR1 reads MNHNY; CDR2 reads SVGAGI (reference sequence). Trimming pared 2 bases from V and 6 bases from J, leaving 14 bases between. This chain's CDR3 is CASSYAATMGQPQHF. In DNA, the CDR3 is TGTGCCAGCAGTTACGCAGCCACAATGGGTCAGCCCCAGCATTTT.

V gene TRBV7-9 combines with J gene TRBJ2-3, with 12 bases identical to TRBD2. V lost 6 bases, J lost 1 base, and 2 bases stayed unmatched. The germline V gene encodes CDR1 SEHNR and CDR2 FQNEAQ (reference sequence). The CDR3 loop spans 15 amino acids. In DNA, the CDR3 is TGTGCCAGCAGATGGACTAGCGGGGGCACAGATACGCAGTATTTT. Residues: CASRWTSGGTDTQYF.

This clone showed up just once. V and J are TRBV18 and TRBJ1-3; tentative D call: TRBD1 (6 bases). The CDR3 runs 15 residues. The germline gives CDR1 KGHSH, CDR2 LQKENI. The germline V and J ends were trimmed by 4 bases and 0 bases, with 10 bases remaining between them. CDR3 residues: CASSLDRYSGNTIYF. The CDR3 nucleotides are TGTGCCAGCTCACTCGACAGGTACTCTGGAAACACCATATATTTT.

This clone was counted between two and nine times. V is TRBV28 and J is TRBJ1-1; D possibly corresponds to TRBD1 (5 bases). V lost 5 bases and J 1 base, leaving 11 bases between the germline ends. The length of the CDR3 is 14 residues. Per germline, CDR1 MDHEN and CDR2 SYDVKM. CDR3 in DNA: TGTGCCAGCAGTACCGGGACGGGGAACACTGAAGCTTTCTTT. Its protein product is CASSTGTGNTEAFF. Combining the CDR3 with reference TRBV28 and TRBJ1-1 gives the whole variable domain DVKVTQSSRYLVKRTGEKVFLECVQDMDHENMFWYRQDPGLGLRLIYFSYDVKMKEKGDIPEGYSVSREKKERFSLILESASTNQTSMYLCASSTGTGNTEAFFGQGTRLTVV.

The chain combines TRBV5-1 with TRBJ1-4; D not resolved. This CDR3 is 15 amino acids long. The germline V gene encodes CDR1 SGHRS and CDR2 YFSETQ. Trimming removed 6 bases at V and 3 bases at J, with 15 bases between. Here the CDR3 reads CASNEGALSNEKLFF. In DNA form, the CDR3 reads TGCGCCAGCAACGAGGGAGCCTTGTCTAATGAAAAACTGTTTTTT.

The rearrangement uses TRBV2 and TRBJ2-5, with 11 bases aligning to TRBD1. Germline loops: CDR1 SNHLY, CDR2 FYNNEI. V gave up 7 bases and J gave up 5 bases; unmatched junction bases: 9. CDR3 length: 15 residues. CDR3 nucleotide sequence: TGTGCCAGCAAGGACAGGGGGCTTAGGTGGGAGACCCAGTACTTC. It translates to CASKDRGLRWETQYF.

The chain employs TRBV2 and TRBJ1-2; D not resolved. Germline loops: CDR1 SNHLY, CDR2 FYNNEI. The CDR3 consists of 13 residues. V was pared by 2 bases and J by 7 bases, with 11 bases between. The CDR3 region has the DNA TGTGCCAGCAGTGAACGATTCAGCGGTGGCTACACCTTC. This codes for CASSERFSGGYTF.

This clone has a handful of counts. V gene TRBV12-3 or TRBV12-4 combines with J gene TRBJ2-7; D might be TRBD1 (5 bases). This CDR3 spans 13 amino acids. The V gene lost 5 bases and the J gene lost 2 bases, with 10 bases spanning the gap. The CDR3 DNA reads as TGTGCCAGCAGTAGGCAGGGTGCCTACGAGCAGTACTTC. This gives the protein CASSRQGAYEQYF.

The chain joins TRBV28 to TRBJ1-1; D unclear. Trimming cost V 7 bases and J 2 bases, with 20 bases left between them. The CDR3 runs to 16 residues. Germline V gene data show CDR1 as MDHEN and CDR2 as SYDVKM. The CDR3 DNA is TGTGCCAGCACTTGGTCGATTGATCACGCCAACACTGAAGCTTTCTTT. Amino acid sequence: CASTWSIDHANTEAFF.

This sequence joins TRBV10-1 and TRBJ1-2; no clear D. V lost 0 bases to trimming and J lost 6 bases, with 20 bases between them. Germline assignment: CDR1 WNHNN and CDR2 SYGVQD (reference sequence). This CDR3 is built from 17 residues. The CDR3 nucleotides read TGCGCCAGCAGTGAGTCGGCGCCAGCCCATCGTGATAATGGCTACACCTTC. It is translated as CASSESAPAHRDNGYTF.

The chain joins TRBV30 to TRBJ1-1; D not certain. CDR1 and CDR2 (germline): GTSNPN, SVGIG (reference sequence). Trimming shortened V by 0 bases and J by 5 bases, and 4 bases separated the two germline ends. The CDR3 runs to 11 residues. In DNA form, the CDR3 reads TGTGCCTGGAGTGTACAAACTGAAGCTTTCTTT. Translated, it gives CAWSVQTEAFF. The variable domain in full, completed from reference TRBV30 and TRBJ1-1, reads SQTIHQWPATLVQPVGSPLSLECTVEGTSNPNLYWYRQAAGRGLQLLFYSVGIGQISSEVPQNLSASRPQDRQFILSSKKLLLSDSGFYLCAWSVQTEAFFGQGTRLTVV.